The sample holds a few counts of the clone carrying this T cell receptor (beta chain). Its antigen remains unidentified. Germline-derived CDR1 and CDR2 are LNHNV and YYDKDF (reference sequence). The CDR3 runs to 13 residues. Losses at the gene ends were 6 bases for V and 3 bases for J; bases not matched to a gene: 3. The record originates from a study of cytomegalovirus exposure and HLA in healthy donors. Study-wide context: Researchers found that less than 90% of about 400 genotyped donors fell within the Caucasian-associated ancestry cluster.

General study results and limits: Whilst most TCR sequences proved rare, a subset of public TCRs occurred across many donors. Researchers counted 164 TCR beta chains as cytomegalovirus-associated.

Healthy bone marrow donors formed the donor group. Vbeta (60) and Jbeta (13) primers were used in the PCR. The assay was immunoSEQ multiplex PCR, and TCRdb's table has in-frame clones only and misses some. The sample yields about 160,000 clones, 79% seen once. This chain links TRBV15 with TRBJ2-3; TRBD2 agrees at 7 bases. Sample: PBMCs. This TCR was recovered from a man aged 35 to 55 in good health and CMV-seronegative. The CDR3 sequence is CATSSGGTDTQYF. For the CDR3, the DNA is TGTGCCACCAGTTCCGGGGGGACAGATACGCAGTATTTT.